Described below is a single T cell receptor (beta chain) sequence and its context. The antigen is not known. V was pared by 1 base and J by 0 bases, with 5 bases of the junction left unmatched. CDR3 length: 16 amino acids. CDR1 and CDR2 (germline): SGHRS, YFSETQ. This sample is part of a study of T cell responses to AZD1222 COVID-19 vaccine. General study results and limits: Regions left unmutated in variants are reportedly the target of nearly half of spike-specific TCRs. Vaccine-related CD4 TCRs covered spike, predominating at 160-218 and 743-854.

Sequencing used immunoSEQ multiplex PCR; TCRdb keeps in-frame clones, though not all of them. Of some 31,000 clones listed, about 94% were seen once; the top ten hold over 6.5%. The rearrangement links TRBV5-1 to TRBJ2-7; 9 nucleotides match TRBD2. This clonotype originated in an adult in good health. Sequenced here: peripheral blood, sampled on day 0 of AZD1222 vaccination. The CDR3 reads CASSLIPSGASYEQYF. CDR3 DNA sequence: TGCGCCAGCAGCTTGATTCCTAGCGGGGCCTCCTACGAGCAGTACTTC.